The 3 T cell receptor beta chains reported below all come from one sample, sequenced in a study of Graves' ophthalmopathy and Graves' hyperthyroidism listed by TCRdb under 2018. Sequencing was carried out with an Illumina HiSeq 2000. TCR beta CDR3 regions were amplified from RNA transcripts for repertoire sequencing. The first round of RT-PCR was done with HTBI primers and the Qiagen OneStep RT-PCR kit, and was followed by a second round of multiplex PCR, then size selection and purification. TCRdb's own reprocessing of the public reads used fastp at Q25 and MiXCR and kept productive beta chains. Under each unique CDR3 protein, matching rows form one entry showing the most common genes and DNA. The sample yields hundreds of thousands of distinct CDR3 sequences; approximately 39% were counted once. Over 2.5% of the sample goes to the ten largest clones. Sequenced input: peripheral blood. All receptors come from an adult man with Graves' ophthalmopathy.

This clonotype has at least ten counts. DNA of the CDR3: TGTGCCAGCACCTCGACAGGGGTTAGTGTGGAGACCCAGTACTTC. Residues: CASTSTGVSVETQYF. This chain joins TRBV6-2 or TRBV6-3 and TRBJ2-5; 8 nucleotides agree with TRBD1. Germline V CDR1 and CDR2: MNHEY, SVGEGT. The CDR3 consists of 15 residues. Losses at the gene ends were 7 bases for V and 5 bases for J; bases not matched to a gene: 12.

This clonotype has at least ten counts. This sequence joins TRBV20-1 and TRBJ1-1, with TRBD1 matching over 8 bases. This CDR3 region has 14 residues. V shed 5 bases and J 4 bases; nucleotides not matched to a gene: 9. Germline V gene sequence: CDR1 DFQATT, CDR2 SNEGSKA (reference sequence). CDR3 region: CSAAQGALGTEAFF. The CDR3 nucleotides are TGCAGTGCTGCCCAGGGGGCGCTGGGCACTGAAGCTTTCTTT.

This clonotype was detected ten times or more. V and J are TRBV4-2 and TRBJ1-1, with no clear D. This CDR3 spans 14 amino acids. The V gene's germline CDR1 is LGHNA and CDR2 YNFKEQ. Trimming removed 1 base from V and 5 bases from J, with 11 bases in between. DNA of the CDR3: TGTGCCAGCAGCCAAGGAGTCCAGGCGACTGAAGCTTTCTTT. Protein product: CASSQGVQATEAFF.